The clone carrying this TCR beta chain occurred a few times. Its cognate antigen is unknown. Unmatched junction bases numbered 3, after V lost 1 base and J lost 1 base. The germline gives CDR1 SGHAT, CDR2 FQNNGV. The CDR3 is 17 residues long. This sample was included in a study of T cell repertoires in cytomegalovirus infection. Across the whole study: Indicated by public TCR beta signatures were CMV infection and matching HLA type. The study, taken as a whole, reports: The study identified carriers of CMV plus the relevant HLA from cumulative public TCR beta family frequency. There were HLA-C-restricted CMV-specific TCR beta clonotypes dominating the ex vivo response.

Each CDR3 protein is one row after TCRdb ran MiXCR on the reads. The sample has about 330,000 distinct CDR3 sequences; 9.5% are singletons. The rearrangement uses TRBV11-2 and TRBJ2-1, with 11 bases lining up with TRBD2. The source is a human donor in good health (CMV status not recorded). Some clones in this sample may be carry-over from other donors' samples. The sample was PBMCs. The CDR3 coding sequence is TGTGCCAGCAGCTTAGTAGCGGGGGGGACTTCCTACAATGAGCAGTTCTTC. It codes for CASSLVAGGTSYNEQFF.